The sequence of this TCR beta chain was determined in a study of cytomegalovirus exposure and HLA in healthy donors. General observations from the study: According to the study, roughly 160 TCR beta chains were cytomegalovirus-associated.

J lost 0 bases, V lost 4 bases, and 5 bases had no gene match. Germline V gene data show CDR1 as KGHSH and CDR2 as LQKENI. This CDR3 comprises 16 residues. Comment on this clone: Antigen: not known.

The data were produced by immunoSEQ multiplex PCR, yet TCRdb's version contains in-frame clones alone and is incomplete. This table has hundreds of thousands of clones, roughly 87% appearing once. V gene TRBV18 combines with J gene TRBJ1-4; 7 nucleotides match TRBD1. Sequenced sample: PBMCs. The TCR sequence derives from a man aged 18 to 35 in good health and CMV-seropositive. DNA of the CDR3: TGTGCCAGCTCACGAACAGGGGAGTCAACTAATGAAAAACTGTTTTTT. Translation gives CASSRTGESTNEKLFF.